The entry below gives a single TCR beta chain sequence along with its context. Its antigen is as yet unknown. V was pared by 3 bases and J by 7 bases, with 13 bases between. The CDR3 spans 14 residues. In TCRdb, the RACE reads were re-called with MiXCR into one record per CDR3 protein. The table lists fewer than 100,000 distinct CDR3 sequences, about 9% of them singletons, with more than 2% in the top ten. This entry belongs to a study of human T cells and chemical hapten exposure. Study-wide background: Sensitization used 2% DPC on around 2 cm by around 2 cm upper inner arm skin. Recorded diagnoses among the mostly female patients were alopecia areata, totalis or universalis.

Overall study results and limits: Alopecia in the donors means their immune response may deviate from healthy people's. DPC sensitization left the count of TCRs above 1 in 1000 unchanged.

Indicated time point: patch test 2, 6 weeks after DPC sensitization. Treatment: therapeutic diphenylcyclopropenone sensitization with weekly scalp DPC. The rearrangement uses TRBV12-3 or TRBV12-4 and TRBJ2-1; D is perhaps TRBD2 (6 bases). This receptor was identified in a middle-aged woman with alopecia areata. Some clones in this sample may be carry-over from other donors' samples. The input for sequencing was whole blood, taken in connection with sensitization to the hapten diphenylcyclopropenone (DPC). The CDR3 DNA reads TGTGCCAGCAGTTTCGGGCAGGCGGGGAATGAGCAGTTCTTC. Its translation: CASSFGQAGNEQFF.